The clone carrying this T cell receptor beta chain has more than one count but fewer than ten. With a J-beta primer mix and a sample-barcoded 5' primer, a second PCR ran 7 to 11 cycles. Each cDNA molecule, via a template-switch adaptor with 12 random nucleotides, was tagged. Each single sample gave us at least 2.5 million CDR3-containing paired-end reads. Using its own MiXCR run on the 5' RACE reads, TCRdb lists one record per CDR3 protein. The sample includes around 1,000,000 distinct CDR3 sequences, around 25% of them seen just once. Germline loops: CDR1 SGHAT, CDR2 FQDESV (reference sequence). V dropped 1 base and J dropped 5 bases, with 8 bases sitting between them. The CDR3 contains 14 residues. The sample comes from a study of blood T cells in healthy people across ages. This sample also belongs to another study, concerning T cells of mothers and their children.

This chain connects TRBV11-1 to TRBJ2-2, with D maybe TRBD1 (6 bases). The clonotype originates from a girl aged 2-10 years in good health. The sequenced material came from blood. The CDR3 region is CASSLEGVTGELFF. The CDR3 DNA is TGTGCCAGCAGCTTAGAGGGGGTTACCGGGGAGCTGTTTTTT.